A single sample is the source of the 2 T cell receptor beta chains below, sequenced in a study of CD8 T cells in ankylosing spondylitis. MiXCR, applied by TCRdb to the 5' RACE reads, yields one record per CDR3 protein. The profile shows about 250,000 distinct CDR3 sequences, 7.5% to 9.5% of them singletons. Sequencing input: blood, either unsorted or a sorted T cell fraction (not recorded which). The receptor set was obtained from a female donor with ankylosing spondylitis or in good health (not recorded which).

This clonotype was picked up many times. The J gene is TRBJ1-4, the V gene TRBV7-8; 8 bases map to TRBD1. The CDR3 is made up of 18 amino acids. The germline V gene has CDR1 SGHVS and CDR2 FQNEAQ. V was clipped by 2 bases and J by 0 bases; unmatched bases: 8. CDR3 loop: CASSLIRDRISTNEKLFF. Written as DNA, the CDR3 is TGTGCCAGCAGCTTAATCCGGGACAGGATTTCAACTAATGAAAAACTGTTTTTT.

This clonotype showed up many times. The chain is built from TRBV6-1 and TRBJ2-5; 9 positions match TRBD1. The CDR3 has 15 amino acids. J was trimmed by 3 bases and V by 6 bases; bases with no gene match: 8. CDR1 is MNHNS, CDR2 SASEGT, per germline. CDR3 DNA sequence: TGTGCCAGCAGGGACCGGGACAGGGCGAAAGAGACCCAGTACTTC. This gives the protein CASRDRDRAKETQYF.